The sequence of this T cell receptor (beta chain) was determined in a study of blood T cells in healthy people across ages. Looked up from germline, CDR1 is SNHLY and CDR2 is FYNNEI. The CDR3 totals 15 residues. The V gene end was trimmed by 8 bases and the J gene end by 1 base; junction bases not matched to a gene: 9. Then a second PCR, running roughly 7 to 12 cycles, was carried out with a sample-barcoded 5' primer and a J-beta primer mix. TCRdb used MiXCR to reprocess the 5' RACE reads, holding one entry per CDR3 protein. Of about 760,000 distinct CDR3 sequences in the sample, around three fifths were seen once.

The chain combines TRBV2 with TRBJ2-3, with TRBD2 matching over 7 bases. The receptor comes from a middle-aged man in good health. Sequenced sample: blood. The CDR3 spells CASPPARGGTDTQYF. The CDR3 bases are TGTGCCAGCCCCCCGGCCCGGGGGGGCACAGATACGCAGTATTTT.